This T cell receptor (beta chain) was captured in a study of T cell responses to AZD1222 COVID-19 vaccine. Across the study: Samples with a second dose at about 4 or about 12 weeks were pooled together. Whole-study results and caveats: Researchers took repertoire samples only after the peak T cell response had come. The study reported that nearly half of spike-specific TCRs target unmutated variant regions. Clonal diversity was possibly underestimated; the donors were predominantly white British and more often female.

The repertoire was sequenced with immunoSEQ multiplex PCR; TCRdb's copy has only in-frame clones and lacks some. The sample consists of around 140,000 clones, 93% of them appearing once. Trimming at V came to 6 bases and at J to 4 bases, leaving 5 bases not matched to a gene. The CDR3 sequence is 13 residues long. Germline-derived CDR1 and CDR2 are MNHEY and SMNVEV (reference sequence). Comments on this clone: Its antigen is as yet unknown.

This sequence originates from an adult in good health. V is TRBV27 and J is TRBJ1-2, with 7 bases aligning to TRBD1. The input for sequencing was peripheral blood, taken on day 0 of AZD1222 vaccination. This CDR3 is CASSQGQLYGYTF. The CDR3 DNA sequence: TGTGCCAGCAGCCAGGGACAGCTCTATGGCTACACCTTC.